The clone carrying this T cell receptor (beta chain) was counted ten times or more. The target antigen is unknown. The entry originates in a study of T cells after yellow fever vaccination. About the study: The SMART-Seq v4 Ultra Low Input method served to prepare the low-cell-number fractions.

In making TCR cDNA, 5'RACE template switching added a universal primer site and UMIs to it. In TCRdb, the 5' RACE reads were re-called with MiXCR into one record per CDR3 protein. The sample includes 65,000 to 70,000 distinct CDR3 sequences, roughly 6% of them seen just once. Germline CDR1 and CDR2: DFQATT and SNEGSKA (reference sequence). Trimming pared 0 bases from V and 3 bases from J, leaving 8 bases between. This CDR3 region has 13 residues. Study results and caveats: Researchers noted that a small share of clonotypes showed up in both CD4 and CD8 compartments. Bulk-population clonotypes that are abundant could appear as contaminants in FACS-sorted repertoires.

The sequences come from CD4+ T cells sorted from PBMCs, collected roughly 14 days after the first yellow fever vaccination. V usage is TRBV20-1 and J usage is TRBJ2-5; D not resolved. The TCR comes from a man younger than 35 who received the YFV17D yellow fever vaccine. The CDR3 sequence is CSARDYREETQYF. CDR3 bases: TGCAGTGCTAGAGATTACCGAGAAGAGACCCAGTACTTC.